This TCR beta chain was sequenced for a study of blood T cell repertoires in COVID-19. Some clones are missing from TCRdb's copy, which holds only in-frame ones; the method was immunoSEQ multiplex PCR. The sample holds approximately 28,000 clones, 77% seen once. J was trimmed by 7 bases and V by 4 bases; bases with no gene match: 5. Germline assignment: CDR1 SGHNT and CDR2 YYREEE (reference sequence). There are 14 residues in the CDR3. The receptor comes from a man older than 75 with active or convalescent COVID-19. The chain carries TRBV5-4 and TRBJ2-2; 9 bases are a match to TRBD1. Specimen: peripheral blood. CDR3 sequence: CASSPGQGFGELFF. In DNA, the CDR3 is TGTGCCAGCAGCCCTGGACAGGGGTTCGGGGAGCTGTTTTTT.